This is a list of T cell receptor beta chains from one sample in a study of blood T cells in healthy people across ages. TCRdb re-derived calls from the 5' RACE reads in MiXCR, one entry per CDR3 protein. This repertoire shows approximately 800,000 distinct CDR3 sequences, roughly 40% found once; its top ten account for roughly 13%. The sequencing input was blood. These TCRs come from a man aged 18 to 29 in good health. Each CDR3 is given with its conserved first and last residue. The order of the fields is V gene, D gene, J gene, clone size, CDR3 DNA, CDR3 protein. The D gene is left open where the match is weak. Some rows have no size entry. The others give once, few or many, or a class for an expanded clone.

V gene: TRBV27
D gene: .
J gene: TRBJ1-6
clone size: few
CDR3 DNA: TGTGCCAGCAGTTTGGTAGCGGTTCAGAGCTCCTATAATTCACCCCTCCACTTT
CDR3 protein: CASSLVAVQSSYNSPLHF

V gene: TRBV30
D gene: .
J gene: TRBJ2-5
clone size: few
CDR3 DNA: TGTGCCTTCGGACTTCAAGAGACCCAGTACTTC
CDR3 protein: CAFGLQETQYF

V gene: TRBV6-2/TRBV6-3
D gene: TRBD1
J gene: TRBJ1-2
clone size: .
CDR3 DNA: TGTGCCAGCAGCCCTGTACCGGGACAGGGGGCGTATGGCTACACCTTC
CDR3 protein: CASSPVPGQGAYGYTF

V gene: TRBV5-1
D gene: .
J gene: TRBJ2-7
clone size: .
CDR3 DNA: TGCGCCAGCAACTCGAGGGTTGGGAATGAGCAGTACTTC
CDR3 protein: CASNSRVGNEQYF

V gene: TRBV4-3
D gene: .
J gene: TRBJ1-2
clone size: .
CDR3 DNA: TGCGCCAGCAGCCAAGAAGGTCAGGGTTCCATTGGCTACACCTTC
CDR3 protein: CASSQEGQGSIGYTF

V gene: TRBV20-1
D gene: .
J gene: TRBJ2-1
clone size: .
CDR3 DNA: TGCAGTGCCCCTCCCCAGCGCGGCGATGAGCAGTTCTTC
CDR3 protein: CSAPPQRGDEQFF

V gene: TRBV6-6
D gene: .
J gene: TRBJ2-7
clone size: few
CDR3 DNA: TGTGCCAGCAGTTACGTTATCTCCTACGAGCAGTACTTC
CDR3 protein: CASSYVISYEQYF

V gene: TRBV28
D gene: TRBD2
J gene: TRBJ2-6
clone size: .
CDR3 DNA: TGTGCCAGCACCCCGTCCCTAGCGGGGGGTAGTCATGGGGCCAACGTCCTGACTTTC
CDR3 protein: CASTPSLAGGSHGANVLTF

V gene: TRBV7-2
D gene: .
J gene: TRBJ2-1
clone size: few
CDR3 DNA: TGTGCCAGCAGCTTAGTAGTTGGGCAGAACAATGAGCAGTTCTTC
CDR3 protein: CASSLVVGQNNEQFF

V gene: TRBV29-1
D gene: .
J gene: TRBJ2-5
clone size: many
CDR3 DNA: TGCAGCGTTGAGAGCCCTGAGGAGACCCAGTACTTC
CDR3 protein: CSVESPEETQYF

V gene: TRBV24-1
D gene: .
J gene: TRBJ2-5
clone size: .
CDR3 DNA: TGTGCCACCAGCTCCACAGCTTTCCAAGAGACCCAGTACTTC
CDR3 protein: CATSSTAFQETQYF

V gene: TRBV4-3
D gene: .
J gene: TRBJ1-2
clone size: .
CDR3 DNA: TGCGCCAGCAGCCAAGATAGGGGCGGTACCCAATATGGCTACACCTTC
CDR3 protein: CASSQDRGGTQYGYTF

V gene: TRBV3-1
D gene: .
J gene: TRBJ1-5
clone size: many
CDR3 DNA: TGTGCCAGCAGCCAAGGGACCGGGAGCAATCAGCCCCAGCATTTT
CDR3 protein: CASSQGTGSNQPQHF